These 16 T cell receptor beta chains were sequenced from one sample in a study of cytomegalovirus exposure and HLA in healthy donors. Primers included in the PCR were 60 Vbeta and 13 Jbeta primers. Generated by immunoSEQ multiplex PCR, the TCRdb table keeps only in-frame clones and is missing some. This sample contains tens of thousands of clones. Material for sequencing was PBMCs. These receptors originate from a female donor in good health and CMV-seronegative.

This chain joins TRBV29-1 and TRBJ1-2; 7 bases are a match to TRBD1. The CDR3 sequence is 14 residues long. Germline CDR1 SQVTM, CDR2 ANQGSEA. V trimming: 6 bases; J trimming: 6 bases; junction bases outside the gene matches: 13. DNA for the CDR3: TGCAGCGTCCCAACGACAGGGATTGTCGATGGCTACACCTTC. Protein product: CSVPTTGIVDGYTF.

This sequence joins TRBV5-6 and TRBJ2-7; possibly TRBD2 for D (6 bases). The CDR3 covers 15 residues. The V gene's germline CDR1 is SGHDT and CDR2 YYEEEE. V shed 4 bases and J shed 2 bases, with 16 bases lying between them. DNA of the CDR3: TGTGCCAGCAGCCCGGTGCGGGGTTCCGCCTACGAGCAGTACTTC. Protein sequence: CASSPVRGSAYEQYF.

This chain joins TRBV5-1 and TRBJ2-7; 7 bases map to TRBD2. The CDR3 runs 16 residues. The V gene end was trimmed by 3 bases and the J gene end by 2 bases; junction bases not matched to a gene: 11. CDR1 SGHRS and CDR2 YFSETQ come from the germline V gene. In DNA form, the CDR3 reads TGCGCCAGCAGCTACGAAGGACTAGAAATTACCTACGAGCAGTACTTC. Residues: CASSYEGLEITYEQYF. The full variable domain, its missing parts supplied by reference TRBV5-1 and TRBJ2-7, is KAGVTQTPRYLIKTRGQQVTLSCSPISGHRSVSWYQQTPGQGLQFLFEYFSETQRNKGNFPGRFSGRQFSNSRSEMNVSTLELGDSALYLCASSYEGLEITYEQYFGPGTRLTVT.

The J gene is TRBJ1-2, the V gene TRBV7-9; 9 bases match TRBD1. V was pared by 3 bases and J by 3 bases, with 5 bases of the junction left unmatched. There are 15 residues in the CDR3. Germline CDR1 SEHNR, CDR2 FQNEAQ (reference sequence). The CDR3 spells CASSLRQGEDYGYTF. The CDR3 bases are TGTGCCAGCAGCTTGAGACAGGGGGAAGACTATGGCTACACCTTC.

The chain combines TRBV15 with TRBJ1-1, with no clear D. Germline V gives CDR1 LNHNV, CDR2 YYDKDF (reference sequence). The V and J ends lost 0 bases and 3 bases respectively, with 8 bases between them. The CDR3 spans 14 residues. CDR3 nucleotide sequence: TGTGCCACCAGCAGAGAGAGAACGGACACTGAAGCTTTCTTT. Translating gives CATSRERTDTEAFF.

This chain connects TRBV14 to TRBJ2-7, with D hard to call. V was shortened by 1 base and J by 4 bases, with 2 bases between the two germline ends. Germline V CDR1 and CDR2: SGHDN, FVKESK. The CDR3 is 11 residues long. This CDR3 reads CASSQVYEQYF. The CDR3 DNA sequence: TGTGCCAGCAGCCAAGTATACGAGCAGTACTTC.

DNA for the CDR3: TGTGCCAGCACCGTCCGGGGCTATGGCTACACCTTC. Amino acids: CASTVRGYGYTF. The chain employs TRBV5-6 and TRBJ1-2; no reliable D call. Between the trimmed V and J ends, which lost 6 bases and 4 bases, there was a span of 10 bases. This CDR3 has 12 residues. Germline-derived CDR1 and CDR2 are SGHDT and YYEEEE.

The J gene is TRBJ2-1, the V gene TRBV23-1; TRBD1 aligns across 9 bases. TRBV23-1 is sorted into the ORF group, with uncertain function. The CDR3 extends over 15 amino acids. V gave up 0 bases and J gave up 9 bases; unmatched junction bases: 6. This CDR3 is CASSQSGYRGPEQFF. DNA for the CDR3: TGCGCCAGCAGTCAATCCGGATACAGGGGGCCTGAGCAGTTCTTC.

The V gene is TRBV5-1, the J gene TRBJ2-7, with D perhaps TRBD1 (9 bases). The CDR3 runs to 16 residues. The germline V gene has CDR1 SGHRS and CDR2 YFSETQ. The germline V and J ends were trimmed by 0 bases and 4 bases, with 17 bases remaining between them. CDR3 amino acids: CASSLVAGQGGYEQYF. In nucleotides, the CDR3 is TGCGCCAGCAGCTTGGTAGCGGGACAGGGCGGGTACGAGCAGTACTTC. The full variable domain, completed using reference TRBV5-1 and TRBJ2-7, is KAGVTQTPRYLIKTRGQQVTLSCSPISGHRSVSWYQQTPGQGLQFLFEYFSETQRNKGNFPGRFSGRQFSNSRSEMNVSTLELGDSALYLCASSLVAGQGGYEQYFGPGTRLTVT.

The V gene is TRBV6-1, the J gene TRBJ1-1; the D is unclear. The CDR3 is 14 residues long. V lost 2 bases to trimming and J lost 1 base, with 8 bases between them. In germline, CDR1 is MNHNS, CDR2 SASEGT. The CDR3 DNA is TGTGCCAGCAGTGAAAAAACAGCGAACACTGAAGCTTTCTTT. Protein: CASSEKTANTEAFF.

The chain is built from TRBV7-9 and TRBJ2-3; no firm D call. The CDR3 runs to 11 residues. Between the trimmed V and J ends, which lost 11 bases and 5 bases, there was a span of 11 bases. Germline CDR1 is SEHNR and CDR2 is FQNEAQ (reference sequence). The CDR3 coding sequence is TGTGCCCTTGCTGACTTAGATACGCAGTATTTT. Encoded protein: CALADLDTQYF. The full variable domain, in which reference TRBV7-9 and TRBJ2-3 provide the parts outside the CDR3, is DTGVSQNPRHKITKRGQNVTFRCDPISEHNRLYWYRQTLGQGPEFLTYFQNEAQLEKSRLLSDRFSAERPKGSFSTLEIQRTEQGDSAMYLCALADLDTQYFGPGTRLTVL.

The chain is built from TRBV11-3 and TRBJ2-1; tentatively, D is TRBD1 (6 bases). This CDR3 region has 15 residues. Per germline, CDR1 SGHNT and CDR2 YENEEA. V lost 5 bases to trimming and J lost 8 bases, with 19 bases between them. CDR3 coding DNA: TGTGCCAGCAGCCCGGAACAGGGTCCCGGGGATGAGCAGTTCTTC. It codes for CASSPEQGPGDEQFF.

This chain joins TRBV6-5 and TRBJ2-7; 10 bases are a match to TRBD2. V lost 4 bases, J lost 5 bases, and 5 bases stayed unmatched. The germline CDR1 and CDR2 sequences are MNHEY and SVGAGI. The CDR3 runs 14 residues. The CDR3 nucleotides read TGTGCCAGCAGTTCAAGCGGGAGGGCCGACGAGCAGTACTTC. Translated: CASSSSGRADEQYF.

J is TRBJ2-7 and V is TRBV5-4, with D possibly matching TRBD1 (6 bases). The CDR3 totals 14 residues. V lost 4 bases and J 2 bases, leaving 13 bases between the germline ends. Germline CDR1 SGHNT, CDR2 YYREEE (reference sequence). The CDR3 spells CASSHGQFPYEQYF. Here the CDR3 DNA reads TGTGCCAGCAGCCATGGACAGTTTCCCTACGAGCAGTACTTC.

The chain uses TRBV4-2 and TRBJ2-7; D perhaps matches TRBD2 (6 bases). Germline values: CDR1 LGHNA, CDR2 YNFKEQ. CDR3 size: 18 residues. Trimming shortened V by 5 bases and J by 0 bases, and 23 bases separated the two germline ends. CDR3 residues: CASSSQSGGAPGSYEQYF. As DNA, the CDR3 is TGTGCCAGCAGCTCCCAGTCCGGGGGAGCCCCTGGCTCCTACGAGCAGTACTTC.

The rearrangement joins TRBV6-6 to TRBJ2-2, with 7 positions matching TRBD1. V was clipped by 0 bases and J by 6 bases; unmatched bases: 4. This CDR3 is 15 amino acids long. Per the germline V gene, CDR1 is MNHNY and CDR2 is SVGAGI (reference sequence). The CDR3 DNA is TGTGCCAGCAGTTACTCCGGGACAGATCCCGGGGAGCTGTTTTTT. This encodes CASSYSGTDPGELFF.